This T cell receptor (beta chain) was observed in a study of T cell clones after liver transplantation. Across the whole study: As an antigen-independent comparator, third-party-reactive TCRbeta sequences came from pre-transplant mixed lymphocyte reactions.

The CDR3 has 14 residues. V was shortened by 3 bases and J by 1 base, with 10 bases between the two germline ends. Germline V CDR1 and CDR2: SGHRS, YFSETQ. Using immunoSEQ multiplex PCR, the repertoire was profiled, and TCRdb retains in-frame clones only, with some absent. Seen here are about 58,000 clones, 70% to 80% observed once, and the top ten hold less than 3.5%. This sequence was found in a human patient who received a liver transplant. The graft donor may have contributed some T cells. V gene TRBV5-1 combines with J gene TRBJ1-1, with D possibly matching TRBD1 (5 bases). This sample comprised CD4+ T cells from blood, obtained at the roughly 15-month timepoint. CDR3 protein: CASSSGGKNTEAFF. DNA for the CDR3: TGCGCCAGCAGCTCCGGGGGAAAGAACACTGAAGCTTTCTTT.